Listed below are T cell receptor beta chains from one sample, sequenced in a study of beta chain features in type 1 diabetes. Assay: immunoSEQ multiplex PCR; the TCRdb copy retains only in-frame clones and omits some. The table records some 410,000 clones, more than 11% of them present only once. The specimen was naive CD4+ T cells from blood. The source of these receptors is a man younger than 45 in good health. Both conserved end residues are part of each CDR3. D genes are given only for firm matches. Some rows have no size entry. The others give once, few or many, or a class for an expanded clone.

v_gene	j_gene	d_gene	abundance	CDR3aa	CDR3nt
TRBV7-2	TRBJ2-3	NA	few	CASRLVGGGTDTQYF	TGTGCCAGCCGTCTAGTCGGGGGTGGCACAGATACGCAGTATTTT
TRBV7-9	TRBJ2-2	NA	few	CASSVGGELFF	TGTGCCAGCAGCGTAGGAGGGGAGCTGTTTTTT
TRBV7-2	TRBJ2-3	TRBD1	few	CASSLGQITQYF	TGTGCCAGCAGCTTGGGACAGATAACGCAGTATTTT
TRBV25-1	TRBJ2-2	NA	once	CASSEAGGELFF	TGTGCCAGCAGTGAAGCGGGCGGGGAGCTGTTTTTT
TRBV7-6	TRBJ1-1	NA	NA	CASSPQVRTEAFF	TGTGCCAGCAGCCCACAGGTCCGCACTGAAGCTTTCTTT
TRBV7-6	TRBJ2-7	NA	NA	CASSSRVEEQYF	TGTGCCAGCAGTTCGAGGGTGGAGGAGCAGTACTTC
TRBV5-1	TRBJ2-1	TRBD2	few	CASRTSGDYNEQFF	TGCGCCAGCAGAACTAGCGGGGACTACAATGAGCAGTTCTTC
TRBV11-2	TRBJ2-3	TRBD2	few	CASSLSLAGATDTQYF	TGTGCCAGCAGCTTAAGCCTAGCGGGAGCCACAGATACGCAGTATTTT
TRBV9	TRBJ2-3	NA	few	CASSATSSTDTQYF	TGTGCCAGCAGCGCGACATCTAGCACAGATACGCAGTATTTT
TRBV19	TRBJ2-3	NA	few	CASSISSVDTQYF	TGTGCCAGTAGTATAAGTAGTGTGGATACGCAGTATTTT
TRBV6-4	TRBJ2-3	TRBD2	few	CASSELAGDTQYF	TGTGCCAGCAGTGAACTAGCGGGAGATACGCAGTATTTT
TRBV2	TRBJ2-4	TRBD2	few	CASSRTSGENIQYF	TGTGCCAGCAGTCGGACTAGCGGTGAAAACATTCAGTACTTC
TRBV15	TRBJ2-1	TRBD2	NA	CATSRDLQATSGSLFF	TGTGCCACCAGCAGAGATCTCCAAGCGACTAGCGGGAGTTTGTTCTTC
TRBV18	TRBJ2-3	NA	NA	CASSPGTDEDTQYF	TGTGCCAGCTCACCCGGGACTGATGAAGATACGCAGTATTTT
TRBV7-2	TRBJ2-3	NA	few	CASSQRHAPTNRDTQYF	TGTGCCAGCAGTCAAAGACATGCGCCCACCAACCGAGATACGCAGTATTTT
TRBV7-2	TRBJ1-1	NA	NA	CASSSSLGRRSEAFF	TGTGCCAGCAGCTCGAGTTTGGGACGGAGATCTGAAGCTTTCTTT
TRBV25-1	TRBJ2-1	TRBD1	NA	CASRDRVNEQFF	TGTGCCAGCAGGGACAGGGTCAATGAGCAGTTCTTC
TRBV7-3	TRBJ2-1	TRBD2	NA	CASSPTSGKDNEQFF	TGTGCCAGCAGCCCGACTAGCGGGAAAGACAATGAGCAGTTCTTC
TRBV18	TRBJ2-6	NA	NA	CASSPVAGTFSSGANVLTF	TGTGCCAGCTCACCAGTGGCGGGGACATTTTCCTCTGGGGCCAACGTCCTGACTTTC
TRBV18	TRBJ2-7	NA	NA	CASSPRQWENEQYF	TGTGCCAGCTCACCACGGCAGTGGGAGAACGAGCAGTACTTC
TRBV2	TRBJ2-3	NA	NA	CASMPTSTDTQYF	TGTGCCAGCATGCCCACTAGCACAGATACGCAGTATTTT
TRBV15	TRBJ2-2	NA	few	CATSREGVWLARSGELFF	TGTGCCACCAGCAGAGAAGGGGTCTGGCTAGCGCGTTCCGGGGAGCTGTTTTTT
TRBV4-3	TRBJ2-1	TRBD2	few	CASSLLAGGGGNNEQFF	TGCGCCAGCAGCCTGCTAGCGGGAGGGGGAGGAAACAATGAGCAGTTCTTC
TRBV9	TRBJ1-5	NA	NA	CASSVRGSPPQHF	TGTGCCAGCAGCGTGAGGGGGTCTCCGCCCCAGCATTTT
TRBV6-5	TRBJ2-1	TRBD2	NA	CASNQLAGGIGEQFF	TGTGCCAGCAATCAACTAGCGGGAGGTATCGGTGAGCAGTTCTTC
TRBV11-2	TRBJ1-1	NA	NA	CASRLAGVDTEAFF	TGTGCCAGCAGGTTGGCAGGGGTTGACACTGAAGCTTTCTTT
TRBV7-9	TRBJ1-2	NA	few	CASSLTAGNYGYTF	TGTGCCAGCAGCTTAACGGCGGGTAACTATGGCTACACCTTC
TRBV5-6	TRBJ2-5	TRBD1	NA	CASSPVGQGVGETQYF	TGTGCCAGCAGCCCGGTCGGACAGGGGGTAGGAGAGACCCAGTACTTC
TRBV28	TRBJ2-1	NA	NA	CASSPRGEQFF	TGTGCCAGCAGCCCGCGAGGGGAGCAGTTCTTC
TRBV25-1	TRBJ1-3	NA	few	CASSPGTVFAGNTIYF	TGTGCCAGCAGTCCCGGGACGGTATTTGCTGGAAACACCATATATTTT
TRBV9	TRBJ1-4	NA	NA	CASSKTQQVEKLFF	TGTGCCAGCAGCAAAACCCAGCAAGTTGAAAAACTGTTTTTT
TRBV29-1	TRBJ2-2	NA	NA	CSLLSYTGELFF	TGCAGCTTACTTAGCTACACCGGGGAGCTGTTTTTT
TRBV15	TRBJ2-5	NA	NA	CATSRVGLEETQYF	TGTGCCACCAGCAGAGTGGGACTCGAAGAGACCCAGTACTTC
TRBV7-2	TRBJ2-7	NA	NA	CASSPPQGREQYF	TGTGCCAGCAGCCCCCCGCAGGGACGCGAGCAGTACTTC
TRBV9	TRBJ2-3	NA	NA	CASSVGSSRSTDTQYF	TGTGCCAGCAGCGTAGGAAGTAGCCGATCCACAGATACGCAGTATTTT
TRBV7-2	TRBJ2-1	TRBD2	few	CASSLDLSGRIDEQFF	TGTGCCAGCAGCTTAGATTTGAGCGGGAGGATCGACGAGCAGTTCTTC
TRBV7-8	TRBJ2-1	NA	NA	CASRNYNEQFF	TGTGCCAGCAGGAACTACAATGAGCAGTTCTTC
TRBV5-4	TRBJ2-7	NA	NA	CASSFRGNEQYF	TGTGCCAGCAGCTTCCGGGGGAACGAGCAGTACTTC
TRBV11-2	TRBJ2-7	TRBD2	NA	CASRTLAGGTSYEQYF	TGTGCCAGCAGGACTCTAGCGGGGGGTACCTCCTACGAGCAGTACTTC
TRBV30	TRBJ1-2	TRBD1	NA	CAWSVRRQGARGYTF	TGTGCCTGGAGTGTAAGAAGACAGGGGGCGCGTGGCTACACCTTC
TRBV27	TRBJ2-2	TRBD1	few	CASTPWTGVPGELFF	TGTGCCAGCACTCCCTGGACAGGGGTCCCCGGGGAGCTGTTTTTT
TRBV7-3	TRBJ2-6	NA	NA	CASSFREPGANVLTF	TGTGCCAGCAGCTTCAGGGAACCTGGGGCCAACGTCCTGACTTTC
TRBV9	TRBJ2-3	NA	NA	CASSVGKSDTQYF	TGTGCCAGCAGCGTAGGGAAGTCAGATACGCAGTATTTT
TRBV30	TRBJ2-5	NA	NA	CAWSVVETQYF	TGTGCCTGGAGCGTTGTGGAGACCCAGTACTTC
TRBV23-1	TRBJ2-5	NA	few	CASRRQAPETQYF	TGCGCCAGCAGAAGACAGGCTCCGGAGACCCAGTACTTC
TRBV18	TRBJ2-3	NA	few	CASSPYTGADTQYF	TGTGCCAGCTCACCATACACCGGCGCAGATACGCAGTATTTT
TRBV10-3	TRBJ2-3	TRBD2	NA	CAISVLAGYTDTQYF	TGTGCCATCAGTGTCCTAGCGGGGTACACAGATACGCAGTATTTT
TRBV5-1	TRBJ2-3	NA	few	CASGRTQDTDTQYF	TGCGCCAGCGGAAGGACGCAAGACACAGATACGCAGTATTTT
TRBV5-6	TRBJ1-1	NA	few	CASSWTEGRQAFF	TGTGCCAGCAGCTGGACGGAGGGGCGCCAAGCTTTCTTT
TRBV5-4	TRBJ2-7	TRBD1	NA	CASSSSGTGSREQYF	TGTGCCAGCAGCTCCTCCGGGACAGGGTCCCGCGAGCAGTACTTC
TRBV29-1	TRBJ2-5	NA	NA	CSVGRVGETQYF	TGCAGCGTTGGCAGGGTGGGTGAGACCCAGTACTTC